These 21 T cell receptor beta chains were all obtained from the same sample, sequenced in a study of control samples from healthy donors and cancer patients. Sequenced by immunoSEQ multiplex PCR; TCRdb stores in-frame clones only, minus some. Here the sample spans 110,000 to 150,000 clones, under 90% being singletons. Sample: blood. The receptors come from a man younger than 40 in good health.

For the CDR3, the DNA is TGTGCCAGCAGCTTGGGCGGCCCTTACAATGAGCAGTTCTTC. It encodes CASSLGGPYNEQFF. The chain is built from TRBV7-6 and TRBJ2-1; D remains ambiguous. The CDR3 is 14 residues long. Trimming took off 3 bases at V and 4 bases at J, with 10 bases between the two ends. Looked up from germline, CDR1 is SGHVS and CDR2 is FNYEAQ.

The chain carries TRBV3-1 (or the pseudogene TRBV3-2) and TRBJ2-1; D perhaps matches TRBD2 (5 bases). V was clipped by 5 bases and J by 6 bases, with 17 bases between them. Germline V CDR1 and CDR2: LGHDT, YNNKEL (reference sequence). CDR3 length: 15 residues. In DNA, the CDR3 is TGTGCCAGCAGCTTGACCCGCGTGAGGGCCAATGAGCAGTTCTTC. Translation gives CASSLTRVRANEQFF.

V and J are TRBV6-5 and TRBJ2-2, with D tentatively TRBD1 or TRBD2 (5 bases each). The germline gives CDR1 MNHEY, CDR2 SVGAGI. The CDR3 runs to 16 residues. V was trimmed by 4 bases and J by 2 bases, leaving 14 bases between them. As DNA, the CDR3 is TGTGCCAGCAGTTGGGGTTGGGACCGAAACACCGGGGAGCTGTTTTTT. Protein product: CASSWGWDRNTGELFF.

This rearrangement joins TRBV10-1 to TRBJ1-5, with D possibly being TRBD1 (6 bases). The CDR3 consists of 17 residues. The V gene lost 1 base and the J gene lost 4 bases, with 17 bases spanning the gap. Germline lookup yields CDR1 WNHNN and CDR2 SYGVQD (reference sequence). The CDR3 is CASSELHRDTINQPQHF. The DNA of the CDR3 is TGCGCCAGCAGTGAGTTACACCGGGACACAATAAATCAGCCCCAGCATTTT.

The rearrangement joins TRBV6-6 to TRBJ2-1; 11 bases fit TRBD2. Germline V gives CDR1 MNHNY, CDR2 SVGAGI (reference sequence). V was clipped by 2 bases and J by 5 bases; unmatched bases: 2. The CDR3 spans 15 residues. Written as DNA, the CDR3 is TGTGCCAGCAGTTACCTGACTAGCGGGAACAATGAGCAGTTCTTC. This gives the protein CASSYLTSGNNEQFF.

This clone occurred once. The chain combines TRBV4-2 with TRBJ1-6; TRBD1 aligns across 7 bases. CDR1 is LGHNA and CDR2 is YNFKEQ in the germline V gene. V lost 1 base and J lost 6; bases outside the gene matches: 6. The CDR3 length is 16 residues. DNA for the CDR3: TGTGCCAGCAGCCAAGGTTCGGACAGGTTTAATTCACCCCTCCACTTT. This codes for CASSQGSDRFNSPLHF.

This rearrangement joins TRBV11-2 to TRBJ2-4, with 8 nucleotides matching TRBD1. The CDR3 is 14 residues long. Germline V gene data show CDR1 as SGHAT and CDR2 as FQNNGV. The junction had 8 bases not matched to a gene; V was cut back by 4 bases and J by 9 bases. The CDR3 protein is CASSSGGRFGIQYF. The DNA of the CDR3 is TGTGCCAGCAGCTCAGGGGGCCGGTTTGGCATTCAGTACTTC.

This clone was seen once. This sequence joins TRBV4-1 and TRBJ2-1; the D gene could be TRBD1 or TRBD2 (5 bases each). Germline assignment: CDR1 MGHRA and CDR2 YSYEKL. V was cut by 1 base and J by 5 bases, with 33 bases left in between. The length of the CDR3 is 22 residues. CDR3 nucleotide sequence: TGCGCCAGCAGCCAAGTCCGGCGGGCAGGGAGTCCCCTAAACCGCCTCCACAATGAGCAGTTCTTC. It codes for CASSQVRRAGSPLNRLHNEQFF.

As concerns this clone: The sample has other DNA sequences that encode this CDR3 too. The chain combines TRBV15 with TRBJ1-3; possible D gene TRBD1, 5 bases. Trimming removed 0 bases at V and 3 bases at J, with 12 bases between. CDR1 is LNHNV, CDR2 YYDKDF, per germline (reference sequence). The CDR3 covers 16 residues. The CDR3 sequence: CATSRDRATVGNTIYF. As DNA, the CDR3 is TGTGCCACCAGCAGAGATCGAGCGACAGTTGGAAACACCATATATTTT.

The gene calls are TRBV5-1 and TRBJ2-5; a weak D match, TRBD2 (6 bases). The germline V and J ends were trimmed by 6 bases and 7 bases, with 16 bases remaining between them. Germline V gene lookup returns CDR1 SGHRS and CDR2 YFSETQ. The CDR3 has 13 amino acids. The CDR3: CASNRDSYGTQYF. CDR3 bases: TGCGCCAGCAATCGGGACTCTTATGGGACCCAGTACTTC.

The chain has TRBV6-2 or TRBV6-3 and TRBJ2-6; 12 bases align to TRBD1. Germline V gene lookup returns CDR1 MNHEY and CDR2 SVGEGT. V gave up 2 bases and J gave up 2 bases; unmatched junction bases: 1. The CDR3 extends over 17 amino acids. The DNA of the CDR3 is TGTGCCAGCAGTTACGGGACAGGGGGCGCTGGGGCCAACGTCCTGACTTTC. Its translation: CASSYGTGGAGANVLTF.

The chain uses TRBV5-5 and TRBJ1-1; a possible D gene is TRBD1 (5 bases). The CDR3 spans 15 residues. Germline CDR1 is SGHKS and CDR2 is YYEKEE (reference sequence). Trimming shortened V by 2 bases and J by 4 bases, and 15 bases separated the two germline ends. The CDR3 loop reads CASSFQWGSGTEAFF. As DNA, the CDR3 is TGTGCCAGCAGCTTTCAGTGGGGCTCCGGCACTGAAGCTTTCTTT.

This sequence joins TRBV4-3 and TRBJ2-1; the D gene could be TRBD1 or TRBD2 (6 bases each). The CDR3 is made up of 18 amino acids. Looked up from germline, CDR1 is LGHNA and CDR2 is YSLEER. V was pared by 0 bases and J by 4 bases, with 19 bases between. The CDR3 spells CASSQDSPGRGAYNEQFF. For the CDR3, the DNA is TGCGCCAGCAGCCAAGATAGTCCTGGTAGGGGGGCTTACAATGAGCAGTTCTTC.

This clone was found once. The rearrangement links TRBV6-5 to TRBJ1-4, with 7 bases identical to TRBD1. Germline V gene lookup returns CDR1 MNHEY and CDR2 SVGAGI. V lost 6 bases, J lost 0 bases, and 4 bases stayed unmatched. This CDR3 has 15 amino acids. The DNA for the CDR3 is TGTGCCAGCAGCTGGGACAGCTCAACTAATGAAAAACTGTTTTTT. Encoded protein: CASSWDSSTNEKLFF.

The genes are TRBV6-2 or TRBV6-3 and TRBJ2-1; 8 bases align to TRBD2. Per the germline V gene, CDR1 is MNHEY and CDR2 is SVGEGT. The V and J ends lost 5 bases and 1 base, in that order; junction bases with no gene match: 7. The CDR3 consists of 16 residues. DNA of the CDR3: TGTGCCAGCAGTGATGGTAGCGGGGATTCCTACAATGAGCAGTTCTTC. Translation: CASSDGSGDSYNEQFF.

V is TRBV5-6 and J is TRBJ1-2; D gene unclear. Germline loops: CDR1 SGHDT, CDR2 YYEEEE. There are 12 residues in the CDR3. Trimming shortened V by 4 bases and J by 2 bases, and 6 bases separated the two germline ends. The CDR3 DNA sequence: TGTGCCAGCAGCACCGGGAACTATGGCTACACCTTC. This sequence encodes CASSTGNYGYTF.

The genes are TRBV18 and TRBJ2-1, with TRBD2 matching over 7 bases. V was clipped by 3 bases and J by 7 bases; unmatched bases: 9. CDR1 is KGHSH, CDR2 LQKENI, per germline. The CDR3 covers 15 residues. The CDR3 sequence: CASSPGDWRGNEQFF. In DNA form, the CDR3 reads TGTGCCAGCTCACCGGGGGACTGGCGGGGGAATGAGCAGTTCTTC.

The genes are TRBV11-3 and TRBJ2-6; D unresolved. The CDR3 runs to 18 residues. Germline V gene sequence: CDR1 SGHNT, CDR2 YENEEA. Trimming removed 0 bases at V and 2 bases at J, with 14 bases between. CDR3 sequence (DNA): TGTGCCAGCAGCTTAGATGGTGCGGCAAGAGCTGGGGCCAACGTCCTGACTTTC. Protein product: CASSLDGAARAGANVLTF. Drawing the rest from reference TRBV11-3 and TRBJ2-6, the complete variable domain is EAGVVQSPRYKIIEKKQPVAFWCNPISGHNTLYWYLQNLGQGPELLIRYENEEAVDDSQLPKDRFSAERLKGVDSTLKIQPAELGDSAVYLCASSLDGAARAGANVLTFGAGSRLTVL.

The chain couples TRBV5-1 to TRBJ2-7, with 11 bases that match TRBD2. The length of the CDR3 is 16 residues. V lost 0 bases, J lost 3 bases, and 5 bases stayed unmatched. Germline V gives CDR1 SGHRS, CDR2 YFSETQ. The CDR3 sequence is CASSLVLAGEGYEQYF. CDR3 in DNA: TGCGCCAGCAGCTTGGTACTAGCGGGAGAAGGCTACGAGCAGTACTTC.

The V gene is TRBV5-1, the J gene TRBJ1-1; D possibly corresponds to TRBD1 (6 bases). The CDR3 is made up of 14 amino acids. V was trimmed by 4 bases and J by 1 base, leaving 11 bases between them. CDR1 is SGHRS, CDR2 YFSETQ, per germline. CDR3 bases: TGCGCCAGCAGCACCGGGACAAAGAACACTGAAGCTTTCTTT. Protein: CASSTGTKNTEAFF.

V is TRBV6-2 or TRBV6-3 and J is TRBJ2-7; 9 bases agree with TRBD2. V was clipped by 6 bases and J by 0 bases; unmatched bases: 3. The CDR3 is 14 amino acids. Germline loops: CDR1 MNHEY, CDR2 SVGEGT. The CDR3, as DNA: TGTGCCAGCAGCCTAGCGGGAAGCTCCTACGAGCAGTACTTC. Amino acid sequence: CASSLAGSSYEQYF.